The 18 T cell receptor beta chains below were found in one sample sequenced in a study of siplizumab effects on memory and regulatory T cells. Repertoires were generated with immunoSEQ multiplex PCR, while TCRdb's copy carries only in-frame clones and drops some. The data hold around 100,000 clones, with 94% observed a single time. The specimen was non-Treg CD4+ T cells sorted from blood. The origin of the receptors is a human donor in good health.

The rearrangement joins TRBV9 to TRBJ2-2; 9 nucleotides match TRBD2. Germline V gene sequence: CDR1 SGDLS, CDR2 YYNGEE. The CDR3 has 17 amino acids. V lost 4 bases to trimming and J lost 2 bases; unmatched junction nucleotides: 9. CDR3 protein: CASSSEAGGPNTGELFF. In DNA form, the CDR3 reads TGTGCCAGCAGCTCCGAAGCGGGGGGTCCAAACACCGGGGAGCTGTTTTTT.

Here the CDR3 DNA reads TGTGCCAGCTCACCACGAGGGGGACAGCCCCAGCATTTT. Amino acids: CASSPRGGQPQHF. The chain is built from TRBV18 and TRBJ1-5, with TRBD1 as a possible D gene (6 bases). CDR1 KGHSH and CDR2 LQKENI come from the germline V gene. The CDR3 runs to 13 residues. The V end was cut by 1 base, the J end by 7 bases, with 8 bases between.

The CDR3 reads CASSLVAGGPVEQYF. Written as DNA, the CDR3 is TGTGCCAGCAGCTTAGTGGCGGGGGGGCCCGTCGAGCAGTACTTC. The chain carries TRBV11-2 and TRBJ2-7; 9 nucleotides align to TRBD2. V shed 1 base and J 6 bases; nucleotides not matched to a gene: 7. Germline lookup yields CDR1 SGHAT and CDR2 FQNNGV. CDR3 length equals 15 residues.

This chain uses TRBV7-8 with TRBJ2-1; TRBD2 agrees at 10 bases. CDR1 and CDR2 from the germline V gene are SGHVS and FQNEAQ. There are 15 residues in the CDR3. The ends lost 5 bases at V and 4 bases at J; junction bases unmatched: 5. The CDR3 DNA reads TGTGCCAGCAGCCCGAAGCGGGGGGGTTACAATGAGCAGTTCTTC. It specifies CASSPKRGGYNEQFF.

The chain is built from TRBV11-3 and TRBJ2-3; 12 bases are shared with TRBD2. Unmatched junction bases numbered 4, after V lost 0 bases and J lost 6 bases. In germline, CDR1 is SGHNT, CDR2 YENEEA. The CDR3 runs to 16 residues. The DNA of the CDR3 is TGTGCCAGCAGCTTAGACCGACTAGCGGGAGCCGATACGCAGTATTTT. This translates into CASSLDRLAGADTQYF. The variable domain in full, completed from reference TRBV11-3 and TRBJ2-3, reads EAGVVQSPRYKIIEKKQPVAFWCNPISGHNTLYWYLQNLGQGPELLIRYENEEAVDDSQLPKDRFSAERLKGVDSTLKIQPAELGDSAVYLCASSLDRLAGADTQYFGPGTRLTVL.

The J gene is TRBJ2-3, the V gene TRBV7-2, with no clear D. The V gene's germline CDR1 is SGHTA and CDR2 FQGNSA. CDR3 length equals 12 residues. Trimming cost V 4 bases and J 0 bases, with 2 bases left between them. CDR3 DNA: TGTGCCAGCAGCTCTAGCACAGATACGCAGTATTTT. This sequence encodes CASSSSTDTQYF.

This rearrangement joins TRBV6-6 to TRBJ2-1, with 7 bases identical to TRBD2. In germline, CDR1 is MNHNY, CDR2 SVGAGI (reference sequence). The CDR3 spans 16 residues. V shed 0 bases and J 2 bases; nucleotides not matched to a gene: 4. The DNA for the CDR3 is TGTGCCAGCAGTTACTCGGCTAGCGGAACCTACAATGAGCAGTTCTTC. Protein: CASSYSASGTYNEQFF.

The V and J genes are TRBV5-1 and TRBJ2-3; no reliable D call. This CDR3 spans 14 amino acids. Germline-derived CDR1 and CDR2 are SGHRS and YFSETQ. The ends were cut back, 3 bases at V and 3 bases at J, with 11 bases in the middle. The CDR3 DNA sequence: TGCGCCAGCAGCTGGAAAGAGATTACAGATACGCAGTATTTT. This encodes CASSWKEITDTQYF.

The gene calls are TRBV19 and TRBJ1-5; no definite D call. CDR3 size: 15 residues. V shed 5 bases and J shed 2 bases, with 13 bases lying between them. CDR1 and CDR2 from the germline V gene are LNHDA and SQIVND (reference sequence). The CDR3 here is CASSVGSVRNQPQHF. CDR3 coding DNA: TGTGCCAGTAGTGTTGGGTCGGTTCGCAATCAGCCCCAGCATTTT.

This chain joins TRBV7-8 and TRBJ1-2; a weak D match, TRBD1 (5 bases). The CDR3 consists of 15 residues. CDR1 and CDR2 from the germline V gene are SGHVS and FQNEAQ. Trimming removed 5 bases at V and 4 bases at J, with 17 bases between. The CDR3 nucleotides read TGTGCCAGCAGCATCCATACAGGAGAGGTCTATGGCTACACCTTC. Translation gives CASSIHTGEVYGYTF.

The chain has TRBV28 and TRBJ1-4; D may be TRBD1 (6 bases). CDR3 length: 15 residues. The ends were cut back, 3 bases at V and 7 bases at J, with 15 bases in the middle. The germline gives CDR1 MDHEN, CDR2 SYDVKM. The CDR3, as DNA: TGTGCCAGCAGTTTTTCAGGGGCTTCGGGTGAAAAACTGTTTTTT. It translates to CASSFSGASGEKLFF.

This rearrangement joins TRBV6-1 to TRBJ1-5, with D maybe TRBD1 (5 bases). This CDR3 comprises 13 residues. CDR1 and CDR2 (germline): MNHNS, SASEGT. V was trimmed by 4 bases and J by 7 bases, leaving 11 bases between them. DNA of the CDR3: TGTGCCAGCAGTGCGGCAGGGAGGCAGCCCCAGCATTTT. Protein product: CASSAAGRQPQHF.

The CDR3, as DNA: TGTGCCAGCAGCCCCCTGACACCAACGGGTGAAGCTTTCTTT. This encodes CASSPLTPTGEAFF. The chain joins TRBV7-2 to TRBJ1-1; D not certain. The ends were cut back, 5 bases at V and 7 bases at J, with 17 bases in the middle. The CDR3 is 14 residues long. Looked up from germline, CDR1 is SGHTA and CDR2 is FQGNSA. The whole variable domain, filled in from reference TRBV7-2 and TRBJ1-1, reads GAGVSQSPSNKVTEKGKDVELRCDPISGHTALYWYRQSLGQGLEFLIYFQGNSAPDKSGLPSDRFSAERTGGSVSTLTIQRTQQEDSAVYLCASSPLTPTGEAFFGQGTRLTVV.

This sequence joins TRBV27 and TRBJ2-7; 8 nucleotides align to TRBD2. The CDR3 runs 15 residues. Germline V gene sequence: CDR1 MNHEY, CDR2 SMNVEV (reference sequence). With V trimmed by 5 bases and J by 4 bases, 10 bases remained unmatched. This CDR3 reads CASSPRTSSVYEQYF. The CDR3 DNA sequence: TGTGCCAGCAGTCCCCGGACTAGCTCGGTGTACGAGCAGTACTTC.

This clone was counted a single time. The chain couples TRBV18 to TRBJ2-7; D not certain. There are 14 residues in the CDR3. In germline, CDR1 is KGHSH, CDR2 LQKENI. V was shortened by 2 bases and J by 3 bases, with 11 bases between the two germline ends. The CDR3 here is CASSPVQDGYEQYF. For the CDR3, the DNA is TGTGCCAGCTCACCAGTTCAGGACGGCTACGAGCAGTACTTC. Drawing the rest from reference TRBV18 and TRBJ2-7, the complete variable domain is NAGVMQNPRHLVRRRGQEARLRCSPMKGHSHVYWYRQLPEEGLKFMVYLQKENIIDESGMPKERFSAEFPKEGPSILRIQQVVRGDSAAYFCASSPVQDGYEQYFGPGTRLTVT.

The chain carries TRBV7-2 and TRBJ2-1; TRBD2 matches 8 bases. This CDR3 has 13 amino acids. Germline lookup yields CDR1 SGHTA and CDR2 FQGNSA. The trim removed 5 bases at V and 11 bases at J, leaving 8 bases unmatched. CDR3 DNA sequence: TGTGCCAGCAGCGGCGGCGGGGGGAGGCAGCAGTTCTTC. Translating gives CASSGGGGRQQFF. Together with reference TRBV7-2 and TRBJ2-1, the CDR3 gives the full variable domain: GAGVSQSPSNKVTEKGKDVELRCDPISGHTALYWYRQSLGQGLEFLIYFQGNSAPDKSGLPSDRFSAERTGGSVSTLTIQRTQQEDSAVYLCASSGGGGRQQFFGPGTRLTVL.

The J gene is TRBJ2-2, the V gene TRBV7-9; 7 bases agree with TRBD1. CDR1 is SEHNR and CDR2 is FQNEAQ in the germline V gene (reference sequence). V lost 5 bases to trimming and J lost 0 bases; unmatched junction nucleotides: 6. This CDR3 is 16 amino acids long. Here the CDR3 DNA reads TGTGCCAGCAGCACCGACAGGGCTCCGAACACCGGGGAGCTGTTTTTT. Its protein product is CASSTDRAPNTGELFF.

This chain connects TRBV11-3 to TRBJ2-7; the D call may be TRBD1 or TRBD2 (5 bases each). Trimming left V 4 bases short and J 6 bases short, with 19 bases between. CDR3 size: 15 residues. Germline V gene data show CDR1 as SGHNT and CDR2 as YENEEA. As DNA, the CDR3 is TGTGCCAGCAGCTCCCCCGGGACCCTTAAAGGCGAGCAGTACTTC. Protein product: CASSSPGTLKGEQYF.